Listed below are T cell receptor beta chains from one sample, sequenced in a study of T cells after yellow fever vaccination. TCRdb redid the calling of the 5' RACE reads with MiXCR, one entry per CDR3 protein. The sample holds over 250,000 distinct CDR3 sequences, about 5.2% seen once. The specimen comprised CD4+ T cells sorted from PBMCs, sampled on the day of the yellow fever booster vaccination. The source is a young man who received the YFV17D yellow fever vaccine. Each CDR3 is given with its conserved first and last residue. D genes are given only for firm matches. Part of the rows lack a size; the others show once, few, many or a class for expanded clones.

>TRBJ1-2|-|TRBV25-1|many
TGTGCCAGCAGGTCCGAGTACATCGGTGGCTACACCTTC
CASRSEYIGGYTF
>TRBJ1-4|-|TRBV11-2|many
TGTGCCAGCAGCTTGGGTCTCGGGGGTGGCCGGCTGGGTGAAAAACTGTTTTTT
CASSLGLGGGRLGEKLFF
>TRBJ1-2|-|TRBV18|-
TGTGCCAGCTCACCGAACGGGACGCCTAATAACTATGGCTACACCTTC
CASSPNGTPNNYGYTF
>TRBJ2-7|-|TRBV30|-
TGTGCCTGGAGGGACAGTACCTACGAGCAGTACTTC
CAWRDSTYEQYF
>TRBJ2-2|-|TRBV6-2/TRBV6-3|many
TGTGCCAGCACCCCAGACTGGAACACCGGGGAGCTGTTTTTT
CASTPDWNTGELFF
>TRBJ2-3|TRBD2|TRBV10-3|many
TGTGCCATCGGGGGACTAGCGGGGAGCACAGATACGCAGTATTTT
CAIGGLAGSTDTQYF
>TRBJ2-5|-|TRBV6-2/TRBV6-3|many
TGTGCCAGCAGTGAACAGGGTTTTGAGACCCAGTACTTC
CASSEQGFETQYF
>TRBJ2-1|TRBD2|TRBV7-2|few
TGTGCCAGCAGCTTAGGATCTAGCGGCGGTTACAATGAGCAGTTCTTC
CASSLGSSGGYNEQFF
>TRBJ2-2|-|TRBV11-2|many
TGTGCCAGCAGCTTAGAACAGAACACCGGGGAGCTGTTTTTT
CASSLEQNTGELFF
>TRBJ2-1|TRBD2|TRBV9|-
TGTGCCAGCACTAGCGGGGGGAGCTCCTACAATGAGCAGTTCTTC
CASTSGGSSYNEQFF
>TRBJ2-5|-|TRBV12-3/TRBV12-4|many
TGTGCCAGCACGACCGGGACGGTGACCCAGTACTTC
CASTTGTVTQYF
>TRBJ2-3|TRBD1|TRBV5-1|many
TGCGCCAGCAGCTTAAGGACAGGAGCTCCAGATACGCAGTATTTT
CASSLRTGAPDTQYF
>TRBJ2-3|-|TRBV11-2|few
TGTGCCAGCAGCGCTGGGGGGTCCGTGGGGGTTAGGGCAGATACGCAGTATTTT
CASSAGGSVGVRADTQYF
>TRBJ2-5|-|TRBV2|many
TGTGCCAGCAGGGGAGATAAAGAGACCCAGTACTTC
CASRGDKETQYF
>TRBJ1-2|-|TRBV20-1|-
TGCAGTGCTAGAAGCAGTAACTATGGCTACACCTTC
CSARSSNYGYTF
>TRBJ1-2|TRBD1|TRBV7-8|few
TGTGCCAGCAGCTCGACCAGGGGGCATCATGGCTACACCTTC
CASSSTRGHHGYTF
>TRBJ1-2|-|TRBV7-9|few
TGTGCCAGCAGCGCTATAGATATGGGCTACACCTTC
CASSAIDMGYTF
>TRBJ2-3|-|TRBV5-4|-
TGTGCCAGCAGCTGGGCAGGGAGGACAGATACGCAGTATTTT
CASSWAGRTDTQYF
>TRBJ2-3|-|TRBV29-1|-
TGCAGCGTTGAAGATCCCCGCGCGTCAGATACGCAGTATTTT
CSVEDPRASDTQYF
>TRBJ2-5|-|TRBV20-1|-
TGCAGCGCTAGAGTTAACAGGGCCCAGGAGACCCAGTACTTC
CSARVNRAQETQYF
>TRBJ1-2|TRBD1|TRBV5-1|few
TGCGCCAGCAGCAGGACAGGGATGGAGGATGGCTACACCTTC
CASSRTGMEDGYTF
>TRBJ2-1|-|TRBV5-1|-
TGCGCCAGCAGTTTATTGACAGGAGACAATGAGCAGTTCTTC
CASSLLTGDNEQFF
>TRBJ1-1|-|TRBV7-9|few
TGTGCCAGCAGCTTATCCTGGGCTGAAGCTTTCTTT
CASSLSWAEAFF
>TRBJ2-3|-|TRBV10-1|-
TGCGCCAGCAGCGACCCACTAGGGGGGGTAGATACGCAGTATTTT
CASSDPLGGVDTQYF
>TRBJ2-1|-|TRBV4-2|few
TGTGCCAGCAGCCAAGAGGGCTCGGCTTCGTTCTTC
CASSQEGSASFF
>TRBJ2-3|-|TRBV11-3|few
TGTGCCAGCAGCTGGGGTCCGAACACAGATACGCAGTATTTT
CASSWGPNTDTQYF
>TRBJ2-6|-|TRBV18|many
TGTGCCAGCTCACCGGCCGGGGCCAACGTCCTGACTTTC
CASSPAGANVLTF
>TRBJ2-3|TRBD1|TRBV29-1|-
TGCAGCGTCGCGGGACAGGGCGCAGATACGCAGTATTTT
CSVAGQGADTQYF
>TRBJ1-2|TRBD1|TRBV2|-
TGTGCCAGCAGTGATGACAGGGGTGGCTACACCTTC
CASSDDRGGYTF
>TRBJ1-1|-|TRBV12-3/TRBV12-4|many
TGTGCCAGCAGTTTGATCGAGGTACTTGGGACTGAAGCTTTCTTT
CASSLIEVLGTEAFF
>TRBJ2-2|TRBD2|TRBV4-3|few
TGCGCCAGCAGCCCCAGGACTAGCGTCGACACCGGGGAGCTGTTTTTT
CASSPRTSVDTGELFF
>TRBJ2-1|TRBD2|TRBV20-1|-
TGCAGTGCTCCAGAGGTAGGGCGGGGGTACAATGAGCAGTTCTTC
CSAPEVGRGYNEQFF